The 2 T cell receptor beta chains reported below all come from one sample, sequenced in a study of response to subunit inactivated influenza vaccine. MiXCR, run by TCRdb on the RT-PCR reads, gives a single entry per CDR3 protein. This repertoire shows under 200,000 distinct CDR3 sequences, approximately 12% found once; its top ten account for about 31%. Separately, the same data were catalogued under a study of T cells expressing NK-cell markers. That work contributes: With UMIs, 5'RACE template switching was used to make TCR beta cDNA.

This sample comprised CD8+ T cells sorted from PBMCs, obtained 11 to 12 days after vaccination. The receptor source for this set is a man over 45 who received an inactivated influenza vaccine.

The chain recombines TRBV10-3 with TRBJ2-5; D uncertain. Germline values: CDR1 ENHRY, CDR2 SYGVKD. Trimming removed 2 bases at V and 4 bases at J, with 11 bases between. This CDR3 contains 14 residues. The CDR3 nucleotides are TGTGCCATCAGTGAGGGTCCAGTCGGAGAGACCCAGTACTTC. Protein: CAISEGPVGETQYF.

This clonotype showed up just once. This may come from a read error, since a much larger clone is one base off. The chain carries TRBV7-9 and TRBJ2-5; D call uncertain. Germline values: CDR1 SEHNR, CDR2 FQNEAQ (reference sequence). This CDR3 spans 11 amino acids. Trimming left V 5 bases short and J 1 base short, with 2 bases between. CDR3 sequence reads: CASSAQETQYF. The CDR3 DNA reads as TGTGCCAGCAGCGCCCAAGAGACCCAGTACTTC.